This is a list of T cell receptor beta chains from one sample in a study of response to subunit inactivated influenza vaccine. TCRdb re-analysed the RT-PCR reads in MiXCR, keeping a single row per CDR3 protein. The table lists 150,000 to 200,000 distinct CDR3 sequences, about an eighth of them singletons. The same data also contributed to another study, on T cells expressing NK-cell markers.

The sample in question was CD8+ T cells sorted from PBMCs, obtained about 12 days after vaccination. These TCRs come from a man aged 45-60 years who received an inactivated influenza vaccine. The CDR3 runs from the conserved cysteine through the conserved F or W.

>TRBV7-9
CASSLTGAPRTGELFF
>TRBV28
CASSGGSGGYGYTF
>TRBV7-7
CASSLTLGRGPYNEQFF
>TRBV29-1
CSVGQGPYGANVLTF
>TRBV7-6
CASSLADFVGGEQFF
>TRBV6-5
CASSSSGVEQFF
>TRBV7-9
CASSPHPGRVGELFF
>TRBV6-2/TRBV6-3
CASSYWTSGRASSNEQFF
>TRBV28
CASSSYGDSQLTSSYNEQFF
>TRBV4-3
CASSQVGFRAEEGYTF
>TRBV10-3
CAISDLGEGYEQYF
>TRBV7-9
CASSLMGMGTEAFF
>TRBV27
CATAEGGRGDTQYF